The T cell receptor beta chain described here comes from a study of cytomegalovirus exposure and HLA in healthy donors. Study-wide results and caveats: The dataset shows that most TCR sequences were rare, while some public TCRs occurred in many donors.

Donors in the study were healthy people who gave bone marrow. At the time of sampling, donors were nominally healthy, though unrecorded immune exposures were likely. Researchers ran the PCR with 60 Vbeta and 13 Jbeta primers. TCRdb keeps only in-frame clones here, not all; method: immunoSEQ multiplex PCR. The data hold about 170,000 clones, with approximately 81% observed a single time. For this clone: Its antigen remains unidentified.

What was sequenced was PBMCs. The TCR originated in a man in his thirties or forties in good health and CMV-seropositive.

CDR3 amino acids: CAWSVPSGTRLTSGSSETQYF. CDR3 nucleotides: TGTGCCTGGAGTGTACCCTCCGGGACACGACTAACTAGCGGGAGCTCTGAGACCCAGTACTTC. J is TRBJ2-5 and V is TRBV30, with TRBD2 matching over 11 bases. The V gene's germline CDR1 is GTSNPN and CDR2 SVGIG (reference sequence). The CDR3 spans 21 residues. Trimming at V came to 0 bases and at J to 5 bases, leaving 23 bases not matched to a gene.